The source of this T cell receptor (beta chain) is a study of T cell responses to AZD1222 COVID-19 vaccine. Comment on this clone: Its antigen is still unknown.

V lost 8 bases and J lost 5, with 12 bases in between. Per germline, CDR1 WNHNN and CDR2 SYGVQD (reference sequence). The CDR3 runs 13 residues. Using immunoSEQ multiplex PCR, the repertoire was profiled, and TCRdb retains in-frame clones only, with some absent. The sample yields about 170,000 clones, approximately 90% seen once. Study observations and caveats: Spike-spanning, vaccine-associated CD4 TCRs were dominant at 160-218 and 743-854. Researchers took repertoire samples only after the peak T cell response had come. Once two AZD1222 doses were given, Spike-specific TCR breadth and depth went up. As reported, nearly half of all spike-specific TCRs target variant regions that are unmutated.

This TCR was recovered from an adult who received the AZD1222 COVID-19 vaccine. Sequences were derived from peripheral blood, sampled 28 days after the second AZD1222 dose. This chain uses TRBV10-1 with TRBJ2-2; unclear D gene. CDR3 residues: CASAKTETGELFF. CDR3 nucleotide sequence: TGCGCCAGCGCGAAGACTGAGACCGGGGAGCTGTTTTTT.